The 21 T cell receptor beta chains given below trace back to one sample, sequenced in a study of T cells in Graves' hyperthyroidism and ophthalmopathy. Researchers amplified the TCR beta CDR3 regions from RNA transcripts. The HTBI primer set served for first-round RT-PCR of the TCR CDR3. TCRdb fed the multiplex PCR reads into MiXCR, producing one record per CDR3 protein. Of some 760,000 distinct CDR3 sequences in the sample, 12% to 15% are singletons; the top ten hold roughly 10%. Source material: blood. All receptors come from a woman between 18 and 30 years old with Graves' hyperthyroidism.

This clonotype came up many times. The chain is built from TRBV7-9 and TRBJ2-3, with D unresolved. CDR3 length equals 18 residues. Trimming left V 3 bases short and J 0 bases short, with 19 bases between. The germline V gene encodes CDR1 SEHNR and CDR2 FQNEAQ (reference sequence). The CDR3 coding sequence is TGTGCCAGCAGCTTCTTTCGATGGATTAGCAGTAGCACAGATACGCAGTATTTT. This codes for CASSFFRWISSSTDTQYF. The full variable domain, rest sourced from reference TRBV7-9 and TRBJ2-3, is DTGVSQNPRHKITKRGQNVTFRCDPISEHNRLYWYRQTLGQGPEFLTYFQNEAQLEKSRLLSDRFSAERPKGSFSTLEIQRTEQGDSAMYLCASSFFRWISSSTDTQYFGPGTRLTVL.

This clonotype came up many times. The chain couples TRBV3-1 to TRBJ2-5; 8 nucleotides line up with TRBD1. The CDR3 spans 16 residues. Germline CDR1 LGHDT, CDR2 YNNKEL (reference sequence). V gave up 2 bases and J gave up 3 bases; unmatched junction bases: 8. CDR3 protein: CASSQKGTGNKETQYF. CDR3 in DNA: TGTGCCAGCAGCCAAAAGGGGACAGGAAATAAAGAGACCCAGTACTTC.

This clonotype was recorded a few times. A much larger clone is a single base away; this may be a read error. The CDR3 sequence is CASRHAPGLGGSTGTQYF. In DNA, the CDR3 is TGTGCCAGCAGGCATGCTCCGGGACTAGGTGGGAGCACAGGTACGCAGTATTTT. The gene calls are TRBV7-2 and TRBJ2-3; 8 bases agree with TRBD2. This CDR3 comprises 18 residues. Germline CDR1 and CDR2: SGHTA and FQGNSA.

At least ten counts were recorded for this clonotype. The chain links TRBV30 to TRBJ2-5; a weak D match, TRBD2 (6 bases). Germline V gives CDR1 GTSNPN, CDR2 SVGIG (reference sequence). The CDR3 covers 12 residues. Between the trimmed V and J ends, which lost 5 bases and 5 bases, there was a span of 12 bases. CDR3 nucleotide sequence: TGTGCCTGGCGCCGTGGGAGGGAGACCCAGTACTTC. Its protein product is CAWRRGRETQYF.

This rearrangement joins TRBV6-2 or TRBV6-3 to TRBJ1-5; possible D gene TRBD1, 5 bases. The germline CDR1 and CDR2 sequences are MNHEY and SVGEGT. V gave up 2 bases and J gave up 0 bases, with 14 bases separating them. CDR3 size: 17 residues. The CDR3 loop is CASSYPRDRPSNQPQHF. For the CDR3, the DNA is TGTGCCAGCAGTTACCCCCGGGACCGACCTAGCAATCAGCCCCAGCATTTT.

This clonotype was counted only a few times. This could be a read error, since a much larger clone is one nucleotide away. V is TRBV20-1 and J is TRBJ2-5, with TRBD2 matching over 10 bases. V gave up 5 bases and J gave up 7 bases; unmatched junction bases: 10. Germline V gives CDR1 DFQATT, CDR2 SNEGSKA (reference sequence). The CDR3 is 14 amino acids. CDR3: CSADTSSGSGTQYF. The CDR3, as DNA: TGCAGTGCTGACACCTCTAGCGGGAGCGGGACCCAGTACTTC.

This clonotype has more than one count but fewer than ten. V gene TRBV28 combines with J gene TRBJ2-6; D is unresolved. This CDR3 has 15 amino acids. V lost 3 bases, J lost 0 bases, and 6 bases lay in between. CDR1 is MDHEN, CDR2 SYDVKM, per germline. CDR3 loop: CASSFRPSGANVLTF. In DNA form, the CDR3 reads TGTGCCAGCAGTTTTCGCCCCTCTGGGGCCAACGTCCTGACTTTC.

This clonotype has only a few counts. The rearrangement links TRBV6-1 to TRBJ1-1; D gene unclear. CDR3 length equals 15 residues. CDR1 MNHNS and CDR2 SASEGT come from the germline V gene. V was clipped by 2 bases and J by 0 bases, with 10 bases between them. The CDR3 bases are TGTGCCAGCAGTGAAAAGACGGTGATGAACACTGAAGCTTTCTTT. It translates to CASSEKTVMNTEAFF.

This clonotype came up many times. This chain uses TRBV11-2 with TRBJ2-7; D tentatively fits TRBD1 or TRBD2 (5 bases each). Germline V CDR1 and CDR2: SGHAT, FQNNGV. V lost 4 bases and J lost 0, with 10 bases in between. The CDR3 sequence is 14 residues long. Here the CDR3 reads CASSSSRGSYEQYF. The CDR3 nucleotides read TGTGCCAGCAGCTCTTCGAGGGGCTCCTACGAGCAGTACTTC.

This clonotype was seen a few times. CDR3 nucleotides: TGTGCCAGCAGCTTAGCGGGACAGGGCACAGATACGCAGTATTTT. Its protein product is CASSLAGQGTDTQYF. The genes are TRBV7-8 and TRBJ2-3; 8 bases are a match to TRBD1. CDR1 and CDR2 from the germline V gene are SGHVS and FQNEAQ. V lost 0 bases, J lost 1 base, and 0 bases stayed unmatched. The CDR3 has 15 residues.

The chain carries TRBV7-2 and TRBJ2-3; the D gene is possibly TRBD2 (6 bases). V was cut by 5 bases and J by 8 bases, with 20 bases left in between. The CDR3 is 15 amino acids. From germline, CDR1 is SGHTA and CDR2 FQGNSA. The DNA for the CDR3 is TGTGCCAGCAGCCCCGCGGGGATTTTAAAGGGTACGCAGTATTTT. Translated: CASSPAGILKGTQYF.

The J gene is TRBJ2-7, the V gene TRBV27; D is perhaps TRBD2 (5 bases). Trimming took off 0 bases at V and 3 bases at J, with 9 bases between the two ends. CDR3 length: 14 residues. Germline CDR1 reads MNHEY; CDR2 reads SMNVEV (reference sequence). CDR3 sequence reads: CASSLSWAGYEQYF. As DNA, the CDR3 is TGTGCCAGCAGTTTATCGTGGGCGGGCTACGAGCAGTACTTC.

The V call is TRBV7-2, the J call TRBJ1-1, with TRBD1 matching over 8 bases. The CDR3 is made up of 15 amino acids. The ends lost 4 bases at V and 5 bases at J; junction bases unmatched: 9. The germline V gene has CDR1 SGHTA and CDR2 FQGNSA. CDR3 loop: CASSSTRQGRTEAFF. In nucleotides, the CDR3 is TGTGCCAGCAGCTCAACCAGACAGGGGAGGACTGAAGCTTTCTTT.

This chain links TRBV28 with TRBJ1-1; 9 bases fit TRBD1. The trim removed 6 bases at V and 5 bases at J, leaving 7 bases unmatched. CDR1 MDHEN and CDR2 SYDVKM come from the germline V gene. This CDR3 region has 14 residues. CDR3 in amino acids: CASSWDRVRTEAFF. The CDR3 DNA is TGTGCCAGCAGCTGGGACAGGGTGCGGACTGAAGCTTTCTTT.

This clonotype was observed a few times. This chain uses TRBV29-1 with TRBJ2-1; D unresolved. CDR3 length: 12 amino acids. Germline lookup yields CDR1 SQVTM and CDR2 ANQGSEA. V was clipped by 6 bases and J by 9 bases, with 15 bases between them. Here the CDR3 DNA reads TGCAGCGTGAGTACCAGCCGGTTTGAGCAGTTCTTC. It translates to CSVSTSRFEQFF.

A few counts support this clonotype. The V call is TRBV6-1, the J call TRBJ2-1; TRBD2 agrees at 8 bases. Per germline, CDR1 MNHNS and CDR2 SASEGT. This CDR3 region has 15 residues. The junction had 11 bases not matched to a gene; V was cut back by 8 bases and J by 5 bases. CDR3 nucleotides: TGTGCCAGCGCTTCGGGAGCCGGGGGGGACAATGAGCAGTTCTTC. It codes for CASASGAGGDNEQFF.

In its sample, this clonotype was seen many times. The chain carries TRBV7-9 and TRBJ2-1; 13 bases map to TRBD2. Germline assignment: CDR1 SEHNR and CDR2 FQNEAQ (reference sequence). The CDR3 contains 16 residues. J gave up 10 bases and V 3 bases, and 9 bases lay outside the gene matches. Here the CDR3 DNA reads TGTGCCAGCAGCTTCTTGGGACTAGCGGGAATAGGAGAGCAGTTCTTC. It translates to CASSFLGLAGIGEQFF.

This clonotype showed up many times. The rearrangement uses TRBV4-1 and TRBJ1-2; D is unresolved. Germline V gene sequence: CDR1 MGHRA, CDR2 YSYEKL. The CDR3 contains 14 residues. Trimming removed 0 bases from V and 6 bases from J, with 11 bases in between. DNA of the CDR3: TGCGCCAGCAGCCAAGACCCGGTCCCAGATGGCTACACCTTC. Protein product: CASSQDPVPDGYTF.

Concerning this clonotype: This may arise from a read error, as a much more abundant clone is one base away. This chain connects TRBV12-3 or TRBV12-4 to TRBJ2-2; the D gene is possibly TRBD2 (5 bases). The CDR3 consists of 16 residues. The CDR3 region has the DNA TGTGCCAGCAGTTTGGATCGAGGGAAGGTCCCCGGGAAGCTGTTTTTT. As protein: CASSLDRGKVPGKLFF.

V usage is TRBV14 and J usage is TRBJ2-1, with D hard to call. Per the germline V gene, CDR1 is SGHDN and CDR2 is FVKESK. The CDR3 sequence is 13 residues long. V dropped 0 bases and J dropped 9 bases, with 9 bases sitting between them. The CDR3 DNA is TGTGCCAGCAGCCAAGATTTCGGGCGTGAGCAGTTCTTC. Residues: CASSQDFGREQFF.

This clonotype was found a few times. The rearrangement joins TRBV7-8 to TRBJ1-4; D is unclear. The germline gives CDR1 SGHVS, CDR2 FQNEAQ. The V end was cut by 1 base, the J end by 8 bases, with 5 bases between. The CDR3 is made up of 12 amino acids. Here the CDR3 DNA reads TGTGCCAGCAGCTTAGAAAGGGAAAAACTGTTTTTT. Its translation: CASSLEREKLFF.